This T cell receptor beta chain was obtained from a study of blood T cell repertoires in COVID-19. Study information: In each case, the material was cDNA or gDNA derived from T cells, B-cell-depleted T cells, or PBMCs.

Per the original methods: Cell counts per sample came from amplifying reference gene primers. Using immunoSEQ multiplex PCR, the repertoire was profiled, and TCRdb retains in-frame clones only, with some absent. Clonal size and the V and J genes are those of that table, whereas D and trimming came from the DNA. The table lists roughly 41,000 clones, around four fifths of them singletons. The germline CDR1 and CDR2 sequences are SGHRS and YFSETQ. After removal of 0 bases from V and 2 bases from J, the junction contained 14 bases not matched to a gene. There are 18 residues in the CDR3. The source material was peripheral blood. V gene TRBV5-1 combines with J gene TRBJ2-7, with 7 positions matching TRBD1. This clonotype originated in a man between 45 and 60 years old with active COVID-19. The CDR3 DNA is TGCGCCAGCAGCTTGGCCCCGTACACAGGGGATTTAGCCTACGAGCAGTACTTC. Translation: CASSLAPYTGDLAYEQYF.